This T cell receptor (beta chain) was observed in a study of long-term antiretroviral therapy in people with HIV. Regarding this clone: Its antigen is not identified.

The CDR3 runs to 13 residues. Survey-level resolution applied to immunoSEQ assay v3.0. Clones were sequenced by immunoSEQ multiplex PCR, and TCRdb holds only the in-frame ones, with some missing. This sample has some 29,000 clones; 97% occur once, and the top ten carry over 1.5%. The study, taken as a whole, reports: Older ART regimens may have been in use when blood was drawn between about 2004 and 2017. Repertoires with HIV possessed tighter CDR3 length spans than those of controls.

Sequenced material: unsorted PBMCs, taken 7.6 years after starting antiretroviral therapy. This sequence originates from a man younger than 40 with HIV. The chain joins TRBV21-1 to TRBJ2-7; TRBD2, as called in the table, went unchecked against the DNA. TRBV21-1 is recorded as a pseudogene. CDR3 sequence: CASPSVCSHEQYF. The CDR3 DNA reads as TGTGCCAGCCCTTCGGTGTGCTCCCACGAGCAGTACTTC.